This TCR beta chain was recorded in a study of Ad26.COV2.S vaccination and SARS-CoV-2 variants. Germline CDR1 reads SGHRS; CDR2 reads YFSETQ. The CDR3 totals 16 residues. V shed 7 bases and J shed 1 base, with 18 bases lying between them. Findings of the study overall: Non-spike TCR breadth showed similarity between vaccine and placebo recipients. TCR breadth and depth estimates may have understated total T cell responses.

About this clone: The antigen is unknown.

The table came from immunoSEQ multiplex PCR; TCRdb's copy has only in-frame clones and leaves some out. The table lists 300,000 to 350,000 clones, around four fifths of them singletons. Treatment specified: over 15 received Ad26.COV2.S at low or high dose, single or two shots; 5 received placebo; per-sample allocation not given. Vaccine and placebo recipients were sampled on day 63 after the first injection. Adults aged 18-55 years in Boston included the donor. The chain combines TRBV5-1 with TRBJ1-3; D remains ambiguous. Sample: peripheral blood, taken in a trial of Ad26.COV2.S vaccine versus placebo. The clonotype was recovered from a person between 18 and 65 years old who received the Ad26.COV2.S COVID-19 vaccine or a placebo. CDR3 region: CASSRAPEGSGNTIYF. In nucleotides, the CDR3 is TGCGCCAGCTCTCGGGCGCCGGAAGGATCTGGAAACACCATATATTTT.